This TCR beta chain was observed in a study of shared T cell receptors in the human thymus. This CDR3 region has 18 residues. Germline V lookup: CDR1 LNHNV, CDR2 YYDKDF (reference sequence). V shed 1 base and J 0 bases; nucleotides not matched to a gene: 7. Data came from immunoSEQ multiplex PCR; TCRdb stores just in-frame clones and leaves some out. The profile shows around 340,000 clones, approximately 95% of them singletons. The sequencing input was thymocytes. The receptor was derived from a human donor. The V call is TRBV15, the J call TRBJ2-1; 9 bases align to TRBD1. Written as DNA, the CDR3 is TGTGCCACCAGCAGAGGACAGGGGGTCCTCTTCTCCTACAATGAGCAGTTCTTC. Protein: CATSRGQGVLFSYNEQFF.